Below, 30 T cell receptor beta chains from the same sample are listed, as sequenced in a study of identifying expanded T cells in peripheral blood. This table comes from immunoSEQ multiplex PCR, and its TCRdb copy is limited to in-frame clones, with some not included. The sample has 85,000 to 100,000 clones; approximately 88% are singletons. The sequencing sample was made of blood. Source of these receptors: a person aged 18-70 years in good health.

The chain combines TRBV19 with TRBJ1-2; maybe TRBD1 (5 bases). CDR1 is LNHDA and CDR2 is SQIVND in the germline V gene (reference sequence). This CDR3 comprises 13 residues. The V gene lost 1 base and the J gene lost 8 bases, with 11 bases spanning the gap. CDR3 bases: TGTGCCAGTAGTATAGGAGGGGTGGACGGCTACACCTTC. Translation: CASSIGGVDGYTF.

This clone came up once. The chain employs TRBV9 and TRBJ2-5; TRBD2 matches 8 bases. CDR1 and CDR2 (germline): SGDLS, YYNGEE. The CDR3 consists of 14 residues. The V and J ends lost 3 bases and 5 bases, in that order; junction bases with no gene match: 6. The CDR3 DNA is TGTGCCAGCAGCGCACTCAGCGGGAGCGAGACCCAGTACTTC. Its translation is CASSALSGSETQYF.

V and J are TRBV29-1 and TRBJ1-4; unclear D gene. Trimming stripped 0 bases from V and 10 bases from J, with 6 bases between. The germline V gene has CDR1 SQVTM and CDR2 ANQGSEA. The CDR3 contains 11 residues. The CDR3 reads CSVEEGRKLFF. CDR3 nucleotide sequence: TGCAGCGTTGAAGAAGGTCGAAAACTGTTTTTT.

The V gene is TRBV6-6, the J gene TRBJ2-6, with unresolved D. Per the germline V gene, CDR1 is MNHNY and CDR2 is SVGAGI (reference sequence). The V end was cut by 8 bases, the J end by 1 base, with 6 bases between. The CDR3 has 13 amino acids. CDR3 coding DNA: TGTGCCAGCGAGGAATCTGGGGCCAACGTCCTGACTTTC. Protein product: CASEESGANVLTF.

The chain links TRBV18 to TRBJ2-7; 7 bases map to TRBD1. Germline-derived CDR1 and CDR2 are KGHSH and LQKENI. The CDR3 spans 15 residues. Germline trimming cut 2 bases from V and 2 bases from J; bases unmatched to any gene: 6. The CDR3 here is CASSPLDRVAYEQYF. The CDR3, as DNA: TGTGCCAGCTCACCATTAGACAGGGTCGCCTACGAGCAGTACTTC.

With respect to this clone: The same CDR3 also results from other DNA sequences found in this sample. CDR3 amino acids: CASSLVGYEQYF. The CDR3 nucleotides read TGCGCCAGCAGCTTGGTGGGCTACGAGCAGTACTTC. V usage is TRBV5-1 and J usage is TRBJ2-7; D gene uncertain. Trimming shortened V by 0 bases and J by 3 bases, and 4 bases separated the two germline ends. This CDR3 is 12 amino acids long. Germline CDR1 SGHRS, CDR2 YFSETQ.

The V call is TRBV27, the J call TRBJ2-7; TRBD2 aligns across 11 bases. From germline, CDR1 is MNHEY and CDR2 SMNVEV (reference sequence). Unmatched junction bases numbered 10, after V lost 5 bases and J lost 4 bases. The CDR3 sequence is 16 residues long. The CDR3 DNA is TGTGCCAGCAGTGGGATAGCGGGAGGGCCGGTGTACGAGCAGTACTTC. Its translation is CASSGIAGGPVYEQYF.

J is TRBJ2-1 and V is TRBV5-4, with 9 bases aligning to TRBD2. J was trimmed by 7 bases and V by 1 base; bases with no gene match: 9. Germline lookup yields CDR1 SGHNT and CDR2 YYREEE (reference sequence). This CDR3 is 16 amino acids long. CDR3 sequence: CASSLFVSSGVNEQFF. CDR3 sequence (DNA): TGTGCCAGCAGCTTGTTCGTTTCTAGCGGGGTTAATGAGCAGTTCTTC.

The rearrangement links TRBV7-7 to TRBJ2-3; D gene unclear. Germline V lookup: CDR1 SSHAT, CDR2 FNYEAQ (reference sequence). V lost 1 base and J 5 bases, leaving 10 bases between the germline ends. The CDR3 consists of 14 residues. CDR3 bases: TGTGCCAGCAGCTTAGGAATAGGGCAAGATACGCAGTATTTT. Protein: CASSLGIGQDTQYF.

The chain is built from TRBV9 and TRBJ2-3; D remains unclear. Germline V gives CDR1 SGDLS, CDR2 YYNGEE. The CDR3 has 14 residues. The V gene lost 0 bases and the J gene lost 6 bases, with 11 bases spanning the gap. This CDR3 reads CASSVASQADTQYF. DNA of the CDR3: TGTGCCAGCAGCGTAGCGAGCCAAGCGGATACGCAGTATTTT.

The J gene is TRBJ1-2, the V gene TRBV9; D ambiguous. Per the germline V gene, CDR1 is SGDLS and CDR2 is YYNGEE. CDR3 size: 11 residues. The germline V and J ends were trimmed by 3 bases and 10 bases, with 10 bases remaining between them. The CDR3, as DNA: TGTGCCAGCAGCGACGGCCTTTACTACACCTTC. Protein product: CASSDGLYYTF.

The J gene is TRBJ2-1, the V gene TRBV10-2; D is perhaps TRBD1 (5 bases). V lost 3 bases to trimming and J lost 0 bases, with 9 bases between them. The CDR3 totals 15 residues. Germline V gene sequence: CDR1 WSHSY, CDR2 SAAADI. Here the CDR3 reads CASSDLGLSYNEQFF. For the CDR3, the DNA is TGCGCCAGCAGTGACCTGGGGCTCTCCTACAATGAGCAGTTCTTC.

This clone was picked up a small number of times. This chain uses TRBV10-3 with TRBJ2-6; either TRBD1 or TRBD2 may fit D (7 bases each). Looked up from germline, CDR1 is ENHRY and CDR2 is SYGVKD. V dropped 8 bases and J dropped 0 bases, with 14 bases sitting between them. The CDR3 contains 16 residues. The CDR3 sequence: CAIEPGGVSGANVLTF. In DNA form, the CDR3 reads TGTGCCATCGAACCAGGGGGGGTCTCTGGGGCCAACGTCCTGACTTTC.

J is TRBJ2-6 and V is TRBV4-3; no clear D. Per the germline V gene, CDR1 is LGHNA and CDR2 is YSLEER. The V end was cut by 0 bases, the J end by 1 base, with 7 bases between. The CDR3 is 16 amino acids. In nucleotides, the CDR3 is TGCGCCAGCAGCCAAGATTTAGGATCTGGGGCCAACGTCCTGACTTTC. Translating it yields CASSQDLGSGANVLTF.

The CDR3 loop reads CASSLYGGTQETQYF. In DNA, the CDR3 is TGCGCCAGCAGCCTATACGGGGGAACCCAAGAGACCCAGTACTTC. The chain couples TRBV10-2 to TRBJ2-5, with D possibly matching TRBD2 (6 bases). CDR1 and CDR2 (germline): WSHSY, SAAADI. The length of the CDR3 is 15 residues. With 6 bases removed from V and 1 base from J, the gap between germline ends came to 15 bases.

The count of this clone is one. V and J are TRBV7-2 and TRBJ2-7; D is ambiguous. Trimming stripped 1 base from V and 3 bases from J, with 13 bases between. Germline-derived CDR1 and CDR2 are SGHTA and FQGNSA. This CDR3 is 15 amino acids long. The CDR3 DNA is TGTGCCAGCAGCTTAGTCGGCGTTTCTGTCTACGAGCAGTACTTC. Translating gives CASSLVGVSVYEQYF.

The CDR3 coding sequence is TGTGCCTGGGGGGTTTATGTGGGGGCCAGTGAGCAGTTCTTC. Amino acids: CAWGVYVGASEQFF. The chain uses TRBV30 and TRBJ2-1; a possible D gene is TRBD1 (6 bases). The length of the CDR3 is 14 residues. CDR1 and CDR2 (germline): GTSNPN, SVGIG (reference sequence). Deletions cut 5 bases from V and 9 bases from J, with 20 bases between.

The chain carries TRBV6-1 and TRBJ2-4, with 7 positions matching TRBD1. CDR1 and CDR2 (germline): MNHNS, SASEGT. The CDR3 is made up of 15 amino acids. J was trimmed by 2 bases and V by 11 bases; bases with no gene match: 12. The CDR3 protein is CASSDRVLTKNIQYF. The CDR3 nucleotides read TGTGCCTCATCAGACAGGGTTTTAACCAAAAACATTCAGTACTTC.

Here the CDR3 reads CAWSVQGQPQHF. Here the CDR3 DNA reads TGTGCCTGGAGTGTCCAGGGGCAGCCCCAGCATTTT. This chain joins TRBV30 and TRBJ1-5; D may be TRBD1 (6 bases). The CDR3 sequence is 12 residues long. Trimming removed 0 bases at V and 7 bases at J, with 7 bases between. The germline CDR1 and CDR2 sequences are GTSNPN and SVGIG (reference sequence).

This clone was detected once. Given the absence of the conserved phenylalanine or tryptophan at the CDR3 end, a read error is likely. The chain recombines TRBV7-8 with TRBJ1-5; 9 nucleotides line up with TRBD1. Germline trimming cut 4 bases from V and 4 bases from J; bases unmatched to any gene: 5. CDR3 length: 15 residues. Germline V gene data show CDR1 as SGHVS and CDR2 as FQNEAQ. The chain's CDR3 is CASSWGQGGNQPQHL. The CDR3 bases are TGTGCCAGCAGCTGGGGACAGGGAGGAAATCAGCCCCAGCATCTT.

The rearrangement uses TRBV5-1 and TRBJ1-2, with 9 bases fitting TRBD1. Losses at the gene ends were 6 bases for V and 8 bases for J; bases not matched to a gene: 8. Germline-derived CDR1 and CDR2 are SGHRS and YFSETQ. This CDR3 contains 13 residues. CDR3 loop: CASKTGGVDGYTF. CDR3 nucleotides: TGCGCCAGCAAAACAGGGGGCGTCGACGGCTACACCTTC. The full variable domain, completed using reference TRBV5-1 and TRBJ1-2, is KAGVTQTPRYLIKTRGQQVTLSCSPISGHRSVSWYQQTPGQGLQFLFEYFSETQRNKGNFPGRFSGRQFSNSRSEMNVSTLELGDSALYLCASKTGGVDGYTFGSGTRLTVV.

This clone was recorded a few times. This sequence joins TRBV7-6 and TRBJ1-5; weak D call: TRBD1 (6 bases). V was pared by 5 bases and J by 1 base, with 9 bases between. Germline lookup yields CDR1 SGHVS and CDR2 FNYEAQ. The CDR3 extends over 14 amino acids. The CDR3 DNA is TGTGCCAGCAGCCGAGGGGGAAGCAATCAGCCCCAGCATTTT. Residues: CASSRGGSNQPQHF.

The rearrangement links TRBV11-2 to TRBJ2-5, with D perhaps given as TRBD1 or TRBD2 (5 bases each). The V gene's germline CDR1 is SGHAT and CDR2 FQNNGV. V was clipped by 5 bases and J by 0 bases, with 13 bases between them. This CDR3 is built from 15 residues. This CDR3 is CASSRSVGHQETQYF. The CDR3 nucleotides read TGTGCCAGCAGCAGGTCAGTGGGACACCAAGAGACCCAGTACTTC.

The rearrangement links TRBV5-6 to TRBJ2-7, with D hard to call. CDR3 length: 12 residues. The V gene's germline CDR1 is SGHDT and CDR2 YYEEEE. Trimming took 2 bases from V and 2 from J, leaving 5 bases between them. The CDR3 bases are TGTGCCAGCAGCTTATTCCCCTACGAGCAGTACTTC. As protein: CASSLFPYEQYF.

The chain employs TRBV27 and TRBJ2-1; TRBD2 agrees at 11 bases. Germline V lookup: CDR1 MNHEY, CDR2 SMNVEV (reference sequence). Trimming removed 5 bases from V and 4 bases from J; junction bases left unmatched: 4. CDR3 length: 15 residues. The CDR3 DNA reads as TGTGCCAGCAGTCCACTAGCGGGAGCTTACAATGAGCAGTTCTTC. This translates into CASSPLAGAYNEQFF.

This rearrangement joins TRBV5-1 to TRBJ2-7; 8 nucleotides align to TRBD2. CDR3 length: 15 residues. Losses at the gene ends were 0 bases for V and 5 bases for J; bases not matched to a gene: 7. Germline V CDR1 and CDR2: SGHRS, YFSETQ. Written as DNA, the CDR3 is TGCGCCAGCAGCTTGGGAGCGGGAGCGTCGGACGAGCAGTACTTC. Translating gives CASSLGAGASDEQYF.

V usage is TRBV5-1 and J usage is TRBJ2-2; 8 bases line up with TRBD1. CDR1 and CDR2 (germline): SGHRS, YFSETQ. After removal of 3 bases from V and 7 bases from J, the junction contained 5 bases not matched to a gene. The CDR3 extends over 14 amino acids. Here the CDR3 reads CASSSDTGGGELFF. CDR3 bases: TGCGCCAGCAGCTCAGACACAGGGGGCGGGGAGCTGTTTTTT.

The chain joins TRBV5-4 to TRBJ1-1; D possibly corresponds to TRBD1 (5 bases). Trimming pared 5 bases from V and 2 bases from J, leaving 16 bases between. The CDR3 loop spans 15 amino acids. Germline values: CDR1 SGHNT, CDR2 YYREEE (reference sequence). The CDR3 bases are TGTGCCAGCAGATGGGGCCGAAGCGTTAACACTGAAGCTTTCTTT. Its translation is CASRWGRSVNTEAFF.

The chain is built from TRBV5-1 and TRBJ2-1; 8 bases fit TRBD1. V dropped 2 bases and J dropped 8; count of bases not matched to a gene: 6. CDR1 is SGHRS and CDR2 is YFSETQ in the germline V gene. The CDR3 has 14 amino acids. Written as DNA, the CDR3 is TGCGCCAGCAGCTTAGGACAGGGCAGGGATGAGCAGTTCTTC. Its translation is CASSLGQGRDEQFF.

The chain combines TRBV7-2 with TRBJ2-7; D ambiguous. The CDR3 loop spans 13 amino acids. CDR1 and CDR2 from the germline V gene are SGHTA and FQGNSA. The V end lost 5 bases, the J end lost 6 bases, and 14 bases lay between the germline ends. CDR3 sequence: CASSRSPSREQYF. For the CDR3, the DNA is TGTGCCAGCAGCCGAAGTCCCTCCCGCGAGCAGTACTTC.